This entry lists 30 T cell receptor beta chains sequenced from one sample in a study of human T cells and chemical hapten exposure (dated by TCRdb to about 2021). The protocol used for the library was 5' RACE. Sequenced on an Illumina MiSeq. The public reads were run again by TCRdb, first through fastp at Q25 and then through MiXCR, and only productive beta chains were kept. Rows matching on CDR3 protein sequence are summarized as one entry with the most common DNA and genes. This sample is represented by 95,000 to 120,000 distinct CDR3 sequences; approximately 20% of them were singletons. The ten largest account for around 2.8% of the sample. Total RNA was isolated from unfractionated whole blood collected in Tempus Blood RNA tubes. All receptors derive from a human donor in good health.

Only a few counts were recorded for this clonotype. CDR3 DNA: TGCAGTGCCCCGGGACTAGCGGGATCCTATGGATACAATGAGCAGTTCTTC. Translation gives CSAPGLAGSYGYNEQFF. This rearrangement joins TRBV20-1 to TRBJ2-1; the match to TRBD2 covers 13 bases. Trimming cost V 6 bases and J 4 bases; bases outside gene matches: 12. This CDR3 is 17 amino acids long. CDR1 and CDR2 (germline): DFQATT, SNEGSKA (reference sequence).

The V call is TRBV5-1, the J call TRBJ2-6; D is undetermined. Germline V gene sequence: CDR1 SGHRS, CDR2 YFSETQ. The CDR3 runs to 19 residues. Trimming cost V 0 bases and J 1 base, with 17 bases left between them. Here the CDR3 reads CASSLEVPFEVSGANVLTF. The CDR3 DNA follows: TGCGCCAGCAGCTTGGAAGTCCCTTTCGAGGTTTCTGGGGCCAACGTCCTGACTTTC.

The rearrangement joins TRBV19 to TRBJ2-6; D call uncertain. V was cut by 5 bases and J by 0 bases, with 11 bases left in between. The CDR3 contains 16 residues. Per germline, CDR1 LNHDA and CDR2 SQIVND (reference sequence). The CDR3 loop reads CASSAGRSSGANVLTF. The CDR3, as DNA: TGTGCCAGTAGTGCCGGACGGAGCTCTGGGGCCAACGTCCTGACTTTC. The full variable domain, with the rest looked up from reference TRBV19 and TRBJ2-6, is DGGITQSPKYLFRKEGQNVTLSCEQNLNHDAMYWYRQDPGQGLRLIYYSQIVNDFQKGDIAEGYSVSREKKESFPLTVTSAQKNPTAFYLCASSAGRSSGANVLTFGAGSRLTVL.

This clonotype was seen only a few times. This chain joins TRBV5-1 and TRBJ2-1, with 8 bases aligning to TRBD2. The CDR3 runs to 14 residues. The trim removed 1 base at V and 7 bases at J, leaving 4 bases unmatched. CDR1 and CDR2 from the germline V gene are SGHRS and YFSETQ. CDR3 region: CASSLTSGTNEQFF. CDR3 nucleotide sequence: TGCGCCAGCAGCTTGACTAGCGGCACGAATGAGCAGTTCTTC.

This clonotype was picked up a small number of times. The rearrangement uses TRBV20-1 and TRBJ2-5; 14 bases align to TRBD2. Germline-derived CDR1 and CDR2 are DFQATT and SNEGSKA (reference sequence). The CDR3 loop spans 13 amino acids. The CDR3 spells CRGGLAGVETQYF. CDR3 nucleotide sequence: TGCAGGGGGGGACTAGCGGGAGTAGAGACCCAGTACTTC.

CDR3 sequence reads: CASSPGGQVQKPQHF. CDR3 bases: TGTGCCAGCAGCCCCGGGGGACAGGTGCAAAAGCCCCAGCATTTT. The chain is built from TRBV2 and TRBJ1-5, with 8 bases that match TRBD1. Trimming cost V 6 bases and J 8 bases; bases outside gene matches: 12. CDR1 and CDR2 (germline): SNHLY, FYNNEI. The CDR3 totals 15 residues.

This chain links TRBV11-2 with TRBJ2-2, with TRBD2 matching over 16 bases. Germline CDR1 is SGHAT and CDR2 is FQNNGV. V dropped 9 bases and J dropped 4; count of bases not matched to a gene: 11. This CDR3 has 18 amino acids. CDR3 sequence: CARLPGLAGGPGTGELFF. CDR3 bases: TGTGCCAGGCTCCCGGGACTAGCGGGAGGGCCAGGCACCGGGGAGCTGTTTTTT. The complete variable domain, with remaining parts taken from reference TRBV11-2 and TRBJ2-2, reads EAGVAQSPRYKIIEKRQSVAFWCNPISGHATLYWYQQILGQGPKLLIQFQNNGVVDDSQLPKDRFSAERLKGVDSTLKIQPAKLEDSAVYLCARLPGLAGGPGTGELFFGEGSRLTVL.

A few counts support this clonotype. V usage is TRBV20-1 and J usage is TRBJ2-1, with D possibly matching TRBD2 (5 bases). Per the germline V gene, CDR1 is DFQATT and CDR2 is SNEGSKA (reference sequence). The length of the CDR3 is 13 residues. V shed 0 bases and J shed 8 bases, with 11 bases lying between them. The CDR3 region is CSARDAGRDEQFF. In DNA form, the CDR3 reads TGCAGTGCTAGAGACGCGGGTAGGGATGAGCAGTTCTTC.

This chain connects TRBV7-9 to TRBJ2-7; no reliable D call. The CDR3 runs to 14 residues. Germline-derived CDR1 and CDR2 are SEHNR and FQNEAQ (reference sequence). With 3 bases removed from V and 0 bases from J, the gap between germline ends came to 9 bases. DNA for the CDR3: TGTGCCAGCAGCTTGGAAGGTCCCTCCTACGAGCAGTACTTC. It encodes CASSLEGPSYEQYF.

The gene calls are TRBV5-1 and TRBJ2-4; 8 nucleotides match TRBD2. V trimming: 4 bases; J trimming: 5 bases; junction bases outside the gene matches: 5. The CDR3 is made up of 14 amino acids. The germline CDR1 and CDR2 sequences are SGHRS and YFSETQ. Written as DNA, the CDR3 is TGCGCCAGCAGCGCCGGGAGGGTAGAAAACATTCAGTACTTC. Amino acid sequence: CASSAGRVENIQYF.

V gene TRBV3-1 combines with J gene TRBJ2-3, with 7 nucleotides matching TRBD2. CDR1 and CDR2 from the germline V gene are LGHDT and YNNKEL (reference sequence). The CDR3 loop spans 16 amino acids. The V segment lost 1 base and the J segment 2 bases; nucleotides outside the gene matches: 6. CDR3 nucleotide sequence: TGTGCCAGCAGCCAAGCGGTAGCGGGCCACACAGATACGCAGTATTTT. Translated: CASSQAVAGHTDTQYF.

The CDR3 spells CASKDLGRGVEPQHF. The CDR3 nucleotides are TGTGCCAGCAAGGATCTCGGCAGGGGGGTAGAGCCCCAGCATTTT. The chain employs TRBV2 and TRBJ1-5; 7 positions match TRBD1. V shed 7 bases, J shed 8 bases, and the junction held 14 bases outside the gene matches. The CDR3 spans 15 residues. Germline V gene data show CDR1 as SNHLY and CDR2 as FYNNEI.

This clonotype was recorded a few times. This sequence joins TRBV14 and TRBJ2-5, with D possibly TRBD1 on 6 matching bases. This CDR3 spans 14 amino acids. Germline V gene sequence: CDR1 SGHDN, CDR2 FVKESK. V was trimmed by 2 bases and J by 2 bases, leaving 9 bases between them. This CDR3 reads CASSQYGQQETQYF. The CDR3 DNA reads as TGTGCCAGCAGCCAATACGGACAGCAAGAGACCCAGTACTTC.

The chain links TRBV20-1 to TRBJ1-1, with unresolved D. Germline values: CDR1 DFQATT, CDR2 SNEGSKA (reference sequence). The CDR3 runs to 12 residues. The V end lost 6 bases, the J end lost 0 bases, and 8 bases lay between the germline ends. CDR3 amino acids: CSATGLNTEAFF. In DNA form, the CDR3 reads TGCAGTGCCACCGGACTGAACACTGAAGCTTTCTTT.

The CDR3 region has the DNA TGTGCCAGCAGCCGGGCGGAGGGAAACTATGGCTACACCTTC. This codes for CASSRAEGNYGYTF. The chain carries TRBV4-2 and TRBJ1-2; D is ambiguous. The V gene lost 4 bases and the J gene lost 2 bases, with 11 bases spanning the gap. The CDR3 runs 14 residues. Germline CDR1 is LGHNA and CDR2 is YNFKEQ.

The chain combines TRBV21-1 with TRBJ2-7; the DNA was not compared with TRBD1, the D call given in the table. TRBV21-1 is a documented pseudogene. The CDR3 totals 18 residues. This chain's CDR3 is CASSKGIRAKPWDNEQYF. For the CDR3, the DNA is TGTGCCAGCAGCAAAGGCATAAGGGCGAAGCCTTGGGATAACGAGCAGTACTTC.

The chain is built from TRBV25-1 and TRBJ1-6; D call uncertain. The germline gives CDR1 MGHDK, CDR2 SYGVNS. Trimming pared 8 bases from V and 7 bases from J, leaving 15 bases between. The CDR3 runs 14 residues. The chain's CDR3 is CASVGGVGNSPLHF. The CDR3 region has the DNA TGTGCCAGCGTGGGCGGGGTCGGCAATTCACCCCTCCACTTT.

This clonotype has a handful of counts. The chain uses TRBV27 and TRBJ2-3; D remains ambiguous. The V end lost 6 bases, the J end lost 11 bases, and 18 bases lay between the germline ends. The CDR3 length is 13 residues. CDR1 and CDR2 from the germline V gene are MNHEY and SMNVEV (reference sequence). CDR3 protein: CASSEFAEEVQYF. As DNA, the CDR3 is TGTGCCAGCAGCGAATTCGCAGAAGAGGTGCAGTATTTT.

The chain uses TRBV10-2 and TRBJ2-3; 7 bases map to TRBD1. Germline lookup yields CDR1 WSHSY and CDR2 SAAADI. CDR3 length: 15 amino acids. Trimming cost V 5 bases and J 0 bases; bases outside gene matches: 5. Here the CDR3 reads CASSNRDRSTDTQYF. CDR3 DNA sequence: TGCGCCAGCAGTAACCGGGACAGAAGCACAGATACGCAGTATTTT.

This clonotype was detected only a few times. The chain is built from TRBV9 and TRBJ2-3; no clear D. V was shortened by 4 bases and J by 0 bases, with 9 bases between the two germline ends. CDR1 is SGDLS, CDR2 YYNGEE, per germline. The CDR3 contains 14 residues. CDR3 residues: CASSKRPSTDTQYF. The CDR3 DNA reads TGTGCCAGCAGCAAAAGGCCGAGCACAGATACGCAGTATTTT.

The V and J genes are TRBV6-6 and TRBJ1-5, with D possibly being TRBD1 (6 bases). Germline loops: CDR1 MNHNY, CDR2 SVGAGI (reference sequence). The CDR3 covers 17 residues. V shed 0 bases and J shed 0 bases, with 12 bases lying between them. The DNA of the CDR3 is TGTGCCAGCAGTTACTCGAGGGGGAGACGTAGCAATCAGCCCCAGCATTTT. Amino acids: CASSYSRGRRSNQPQHF.

The genes are TRBV6-5 and TRBJ1-2, with a possible D match to TRBD1 (5 bases). The V and J ends lost 0 bases and 4 bases respectively, with 12 bases between them. The CDR3 loop spans 15 amino acids. Germline values: CDR1 MNHEY, CDR2 SVGAGI. CDR3 amino acids: CASSYSPGRAYGYTF. The CDR3, as DNA: TGTGCCAGCAGTTACTCGCCAGGGAGGGCCTATGGCTACACCTTC.

Only a few counts were recorded for this clonotype. The gene calls are TRBV20-1 and TRBJ1-2, with D possibly matching TRBD1 (6 bases). The CDR3 has 14 amino acids. V lost 6 bases, J lost 7 bases, and 21 bases lay in between. CDR1 DFQATT and CDR2 SNEGSKA come from the germline V gene (reference sequence). The CDR3 loop is CSAPSGGAHSGYTF. The CDR3 bases are TGCAGTGCCCCCTCGGGGGGGGCGCATAGTGGCTACACCTTC.

This clonotype was seen ten or more times. The chain has TRBV20-1 and TRBJ2-2; no firm D call. V lost 3 bases, J lost 1 base, and 12 bases lay in between. The CDR3 length is 15 residues. Germline loops: CDR1 DFQATT, CDR2 SNEGSKA (reference sequence). CDR3 DNA: TGCAGTGCTAGGGCCAGAGGCGTGAACACCGGGGAGCTGTTTTTT. Encoded protein: CSARARGVNTGELFF.

This chain connects TRBV12-3 or TRBV12-4 to TRBJ1-2, with D unresolved. Trimming pared 2 bases from V and 4 bases from J, leaving 2 bases between. This CDR3 has 11 amino acids. DNA for the CDR3: TGTGCCAGCAGTTTAACCTATGGCTACACCTTC. It codes for CASSLTYGYTF.

The CDR3: CATSPPGLLSEQFF. The CDR3 nucleotides read TGTGCCACCAGTCCGCCGGGACTCCTATCAGAGCAGTTCTTC. The gene calls are TRBV24-1 and TRBJ2-1; the D gene is possibly TRBD2 (6 bases). Trimming removed 6 bases at V and 10 bases at J, with 18 bases between. The CDR3 consists of 14 residues. Looked up from germline, CDR1 is KGHDR and CDR2 is SFDVKD.

V and J are TRBV27 and TRBJ1-2, with D possibly matching TRBD1 (5 bases). The CDR3 sequence is 14 residues long. Trimming removed 5 bases from V and 8 bases from J, with 18 bases in between. Germline CDR1 and CDR2: MNHEY and SMNVEV (reference sequence). The CDR3 DNA reads TGTGCCAGCAGTGGAAGGGACTGGGCGTCGGGCTACACCTTC. Translating it yields CASSGRDWASGYTF.

This clonotype appeared a few times. The rearrangement joins TRBV7-3 to TRBJ2-7; D gene ambiguous. The germline gives CDR1 SGHTA, CDR2 FQGTGA. V lost 3 bases to trimming and J lost 6 bases, with 9 bases between them. This CDR3 has 12 amino acids. CDR3 DNA sequence: TGTGCCAGCAGCTTTGGGGATGGCGAGCAGTACTTC. Protein sequence: CASSFGDGEQYF.

This clonotype has just a few counts. V and J are TRBV27 and TRBJ1-1, with 7 bases that match TRBD1. V gave up 2 bases and J gave up 2 bases; unmatched junction bases: 14. Germline assignment: CDR1 MNHEY and CDR2 SMNVEV (reference sequence). CDR3 length: 18 amino acids. CDR3 sequence (DNA): TGTGCCAGCAGTTTAGACGAACTCGACAGGGCCCAAAACACTGAAGCTTTCTTT. It yields the protein CASSLDELDRAQNTEAFF.

The chain recombines TRBV9 with TRBJ2-3, with 9 bases that match TRBD2. CDR1 is SGDLS, CDR2 YYNGEE, per germline. The V segment lost 7 bases and the J segment 4 bases; nucleotides outside the gene matches: 4. The CDR3 contains 13 residues. The CDR3 region has the DNA TGTGCCAGCGGGCGGGAGGGCCCAGATACGCAGTATTTT. The encoded protein is CASGREGPDTQYF.